This T cell receptor (beta chain) was documented in a study of cytomegalovirus exposure and HLA in healthy donors. Study background: Earlier findings included 90 million to 120 million unique TCR beta sequences obtained from 150 million to 200 million T cells. General study results and limits: The study labeled under 200 TCR beta chains cytomegalovirus-associated.

Notes on this clone: The antigen remains unidentified.

CDR1 is MNHEY, CDR2 SVGAGI, per germline. V shed 2 bases and J shed 5 bases, with 15 bases lying between them. This CDR3 is 15 amino acids long. Researchers ran the PCR with 60 Vbeta and 13 Jbeta primers. Method: immunoSEQ multiplex PCR; TCRdb's copy keeps in-frame clones and lacks some. Of 150,000 to 200,000 clones listed, about four fifths are singletons. The donors (healthy individuals) were bone marrow donors. The specimen sequenced was PBMCs. The chain combines TRBV6-5 with TRBJ2-5; D is perhaps TRBD2 (7 bases). This clonotype was sampled from a girl aged 10-17 years in good health and CMV-seropositive. CDR3 residues: CASSYGGAGWETQYF. As DNA, the CDR3 is TGTGCCAGCAGTTACGGGGGGGCGGGGTGGGAGACCCAGTACTTC.